This T cell receptor (beta chain) was obtained from a study of T cells in Graves' hyperthyroidism and ophthalmopathy. RNA transcripts were the template for amplifying TCR beta CDR3 regions. HTBI primers drove first-round RT-PCR of the TCR CDR3. TCRdb independently ran MiXCR on the multiplex PCR reads; one entry per CDR3 protein. The sample records 250,000 to 300,000 distinct CDR3 sequences, 13% being singletons. This CDR3 has 13 amino acids. Germline CDR1 is SGHTA and CDR2 is FQGNSA. Trimming left V 5 bases short and J 2 bases short, with 10 bases between. Uncontrolled infections, other autoimmune diseases, pregnancy or lactation led to exclusion of patients. This clonotype was counted many times.

The specimen was blood. The chain combines TRBV7-2 with TRBJ2-7; D might be TRBD2 (7 bases). This clonotype was obtained from a woman aged 30 to 39 with Graves' hyperthyroidism that later progressed to Graves' ophthalmopathy. The chain's CDR3 is CASSKGGAYEQYF. Written as DNA, the CDR3 is TGTGCCAGCAGCAAGGGGGGGGCCTACGAGCAGTACTTC.